This T cell receptor beta chain was found in a study of naive and memory T cell subsets. Study-wide results and limits: In CD4 and CD8 cells, diversity dropped from naive through EMRA.

Two oligonucleotides, mixed equimolar, formed the beta constant-region primer covering TRBC1 and TRBC2. Ligated cDNA was amplified by four rounds of PCR with nested alpha and beta constant-region primers and SP2. MiXCR was run by TCRdb on the UMI-ligation and nested PCR reads, yielding one entry per CDR3 protein. The table has some 80,000 distinct CDR3 sequences, roughly 9.2% seen once. J lost 4 bases, V lost 1 base, and 5 bases had no gene match. Germline V CDR1 and CDR2: SQVTM, ANQGSEA. This CDR3 comprises 16 residues. This clonotype was recorded many times. The antigen is not known. Sequenced material: naive CD8+ T cells from blood. This receptor was obtained from a human donor in good health. The rearrangement links TRBV29-1 to TRBJ2-1; 12 bases are a match to TRBD2. CDR3 nucleotide sequence: TGCAGCGTTGAAGGGACTAGCGGGACTGGGTACAATGAGCAGTTCTTC. As protein: CSVEGTSGTGYNEQFF.